A selection of T cell receptor beta chains follows, all from one sample in a study of T cell responses to AZD1222 COVID-19 vaccine. Using immunoSEQ multiplex PCR, the repertoire was profiled, and TCRdb retains in-frame clones only, with some absent. The table lists about 20,000 clones, approximately 88% of them singletons. Sequencing used peripheral blood, obtained 28 days after the second AZD1222 dose. All receptors derive from an adult who received the AZD1222 COVID-19 vaccine. CDR3s include the opening cysteine and the closing phenylalanine or tryptophan. Fields, in order: clone size, J gene, D gene, V gene, CDR3 DNA, CDR3 protein. The D gene is left open where the match is weak. A row's size may be missing; if present it is once, few, many or a size class.

.,TRBJ2-1,.,TRBV6-5,TGTGCCAGCAGTAGAGCGGCGCTCTCCTACAATGAGCAGTTCTTC,CASSRAALSYNEQFF
once,TRBJ1-2,.,TRBV11-2,TGTGCCAGCAGTAAAACAGCGGGAAACTATGGCTACACCTTC,CASSKTAGNYGYTF
.,TRBJ1-1,.,TRBV30,TGTGCCTGGCAGGGAGACACTGAAGCTTTCTTT,CAWQGDTEAFF
.,TRBJ1-2,.,TRBV19,TGTGCCAGTAGTATGATGGGGGCGAAAGGCTACACCTTC,CASSMMGAKGYTF
.,TRBJ2-1,.,TRBV3-1/TRBV3-2,TGTGCCAGCAGCCAAGACAGTCACAATGAGCAGTTCTTC,CASSQDSHNEQFF
.,TRBJ1-2,.,TRBV6-5,TGTGCCAGCACTCATGGGGGACTTAACTATGGCTACACCTTC,CASTHGGLNYGYTF
.,TRBJ2-3,.,TRBV15,TGTGCCACCAGCGCCGATGGGGCAGGAGGCACAGATACGCAGTATTTT,CATSADGAGGTDTQYF
.,TRBJ1-5,TRBD1,TRBV7-9,TGTGCCAGCAGCAAAGGACAGGGTCGTGAACCCCAGCATTTT,CASSKGQGREPQHF
.,TRBJ2-5,.,TRBV11-3,TGTGCCAGCAGCTTAGGTCCGGGGGAAGGCCAGTACTTC,CASSLGPGEGQYF
.,TRBJ1-2,TRBD1,TRBV30,TGTGCCTGGAGGGATGACAGGGTTAATGGCTACACCTTC,CAWRDDRVNGYTF
.,TRBJ1-6,TRBD1,TRBV7-2,TGTGCCAGCAGCCTAACGACCGGGACAGGGGCCTATAATTCACCCCTCCACTTT,CASSLTTGTGAYNSPLHF
.,TRBJ2-1,.,TRBV7-3,TGTGCCAGCAGCCCCGTGACCTCGAGCGATGAGCAGTTCTTC,CASSPVTSSDEQFF
.,TRBJ1-5,.,TRBV6-2/TRBV6-3,TGTGCCAGCAGTTCGACGGGGACGAATCAGCCCCAGCATTTT,CASSSTGTNQPQHF
.,TRBJ1-3,.,TRBV11-3,TGTGCCAGCAGCTTATTTTCCGGGGGGGACTCTGGAAACACCATATATTTT,CASSLFSGGDSGNTIYF
.,TRBJ2-7,.,TRBV6-2/TRBV6-3,TGTGCCAGCAGTTACGAGGGTTCCCTCTCCTACGAGCAGTACTTC,CASSYEGSLSYEQYF
medium-sized,TRBJ2-4,.,TRBV10-1,TGCGCCAGCAGTGACAAGAATACCCTAGCCAAAAACATTCAGTACTTC,CASSDKNTLAKNIQYF
.,TRBJ2-3,TRBD1,TRBV5-1,TGCGCCAGCAGCGCAGGGGGCTTTTATAGCACAGATACGCAGTATTTT,CASSAGGFYSTDTQYF
once,TRBJ2-3,.,TRBV5-1,TGCGCCAGCAGCTTGGTGCAGGAGGCTACGCAGTATTTT,CASSLVQEATQYF
.,TRBJ1-2,.,TRBV19,TGTGCCAGTAGTATCCCCGGACAGCCTAACTATGGCTACACCTTC,CASSIPGQPNYGYTF
.,TRBJ1-5,TRBD1,TRBV18,TGTGCCAGCTCACCCCAAACAGGGGGCAATCAGCCCCAGCATTTT,CASSPQTGGNQPQHF
few,TRBJ1-2,.,TRBV9,TGTGCCAGCAGCGTAGTGGCGGGCGAGGGTAACTATGGCTACACCTTC,CASSVVAGEGNYGYTF
.,TRBJ2-7,TRBD2,TRBV18,TGTGCCAGCTCACCACCAGGTGGTAGCGGGAGTACCGAGCAGTACTTC,CASSPPGGSGSTEQYF
.,TRBJ2-1,TRBD2,TRBV5-4,TGTGCCAGCAGCTCTGATCTAGCGGGCCCATACAATGAGCAGTTCTTC,CASSSDLAGPYNEQFF
.,TRBJ2-2,.,TRBV5-4,TGTGCCAGCAGCCCAACTAGCCACACCGGGGAGCTGTTTTTT,CASSPTSHTGELFF
.,TRBJ2-7,TRBD2,TRBV18,TGTGCCAGCTCACCACCGGGACTAGCGGGATACGAGCAGTACTTC,CASSPPGLAGYEQYF
.,TRBJ1-6,.,TRBV7-2,TGTGCCAGCAGCTTAGAGAGACCCGGGGCCCTCCACTTT,CASSLERPGALHF
.,TRBJ2-7,.,TRBV11-3,TGTGCCAGCAGCCTCGGAATGGATCGTGAGCAGTACTTC,CASSLGMDREQYF
.,TRBJ1-2,.,TRBV21-1,TGTGCCAGCAACGAAGGACGGGGAAACTATGGCTACACCTTC,CASNEGRGNYGYTF
.,TRBJ1-1,TRBD1,TRBV5-1,TGCGCCAGCAGCTCACAGGGGCAGGACACTGAAGCTTTCTTT,CASSSQGQDTEAFF
.,TRBJ1-1,.,TRBV7-2,TGTGCCAGCAGCTTCAGCAGGGGTTTAGCTGAAGCTTTCTTT,CASSFSRGLAEAFF
.,TRBJ2-7,.,TRBV7-2,TGTGCCAGCAGCCCAGGGAGAACCTACGAGCAGTACTTC,CASSPGRTYEQYF
.,TRBJ1-1,TRBD1,TRBV28,TGTGCCAGCAGTTTGGACAGGGCGATGAACACTGAAGCTTTCTTT,CASSLDRAMNTEAFF
few,TRBJ1-5,.,TRBV6-5,TGTGCCAGCACCCTACAGGATTATCAGCCCCAGCATTTT,CASTLQDYQPQHF
.,TRBJ2-7,TRBD1,TRBV10-1,TGCGCCAGCAGTGACCTGGGACAGGGGGCCGACGAGCAGTACTTC,CASSDLGQGADEQYF
.,TRBJ2-1,TRBD2,TRBV28,TGTGCCAGCAGCCTAGCGGGAGAGGGGTACAATGAGCAGTTCTTC,CASSLAGEGYNEQFF
once,TRBJ1-2,.,TRBV11-3,TGTGCCAGCAGCCTCCCCGCAGGGAGCTATGGCTACACCTTC,CASSLPAGSYGYTF
.,TRBJ2-7,.,TRBV2,TGTGCCAGCACATCTCAGGGGCTCGGCGAGCAGTACTTC,CASTSQGLGEQYF
.,TRBJ2-7,TRBD2,TRBV28,TGTGCCAGCAGTTTGACTAGCGGGATATACGAGCAGTACTTC,CASSLTSGIYEQYF
.,TRBJ2-7,TRBD1,TRBV2,TGTGCCAGCAGTCTAGGGACAGGGAAATGGTACGAGCAGTACTTC,CASSLGTGKWYEQYF
.,TRBJ1-2,.,TRBV7-2,TGTGCCAGCAGCTTAGAGACAATAAACTATGGCTACACCTTC,CASSLETINYGYTF
.,TRBJ2-3,TRBD1,TRBV19,TGTGCCAGTAGTATTGCCACAGGGGTAACAGATACGCAGTATTTT,CASSIATGVTDTQYF
.,TRBJ2-1,TRBD1,TRBV18,TGTGCCAGCGAGGAGGACAGGTTGAACAATGAGCAGTTCTTC,CASEEDRLNNEQFF
.,TRBJ2-7,TRBD2,TRBV7-9,TGTGCCAGCAGCTTTGGGGCTAGCGGGAGGAACGAGCAGTACTTC,CASSFGASGRNEQYF
.,TRBJ1-2,.,TRBV7-9,TGTGCCAGCAGACCCGTAAGGGGTGCCTATGGCTACACCTTC,CASRPVRGAYGYTF
.,TRBJ2-7,TRBD2,TRBV5-6,TGTGCCAGCAGCTTCCCGGACAGGCGGGGGGGCGAGCAGTACTTC,CASSFPDRRGGEQYF
.,TRBJ2-1,.,TRBV5-1,TGCGCCAGCAGCTTCAGGGGAGACAATGAGCAGTTCTTC,CASSFRGDNEQFF
.,TRBJ2-7,.,TRBV6-2/TRBV6-3,TGTGCCAGCAGTTCCCCTCTGGCTAGCTCCTACGAGCAGTACTTC,CASSSPLASSYEQYF
.,TRBJ1-1,.,TRBV19,TGTGCCAGTAGTAGAACAGGGATGAACACTGAAGCTTTCTTT,CASSRTGMNTEAFF
.,TRBJ2-5,TRBD2,TRBV5-6,TGTGCCAGCAGCTTGGACGCGGGGCTAGCGGGAGATGAGACCCAGTACTTC,CASSLDAGLAGDETQYF
.,TRBJ2-5,.,TRBV3-1/TRBV3-2,TGTGCCAGCAGCGGGTCGGGTAGGGAGACCCAGTACTTC,CASSGSGRETQYF
.,TRBJ2-3,.,TRBV27,TGTGCCAGCAAACCCCCAATGCGCACAGATACGCAGTATTTT,CASKPPMRTDTQYF
.,TRBJ1-6,.,TRBV4-2,TGTGCCAGCAGCCAAGGGGGGGATTCACCCCTCCACTTT,CASSQGGDSPLHF
.,TRBJ1-5,TRBD1,TRBV19,TGTGCCAGTAGTAGCACTGACAGGGGGCTTGATCGCAATCAGCCCCAGCATTTT,CASSSTDRGLDRNQPQHF
.,TRBJ2-7,.,TRBV5-1,TGCGCCAGCAGCTCTACAGGGACCTACGAGCAGTACTTC,CASSSTGTYEQYF
.,TRBJ2-7,TRBD2,TRBV3-1/TRBV3-2,TGTGCCAGCAGCCATGGGTCTAGCGGGACCTACGAGCAGTACTTC,CASSHGSSGTYEQYF